The entry below describes one T cell receptor (beta chain). Its antigen remains unidentified. This CDR3 region has 15 residues. Unmatched junction bases numbered 5, after V lost 5 bases and J lost 1 base. Germline CDR1 reads PRHDT; CDR2 reads FYEKMQ (reference sequence). The data originate from a study of cytomegalovirus exposure and HLA in healthy donors. Study-wide context: The platform used for the 120 or so validation repertoires matched that of the roughly 670 first-cohort repertoires, a later analysis reported.

Measured with immunoSEQ multiplex PCR; TCRdb has only the in-frame clones, and not every one. Of 140,000 or so clones in the sample, approximately 88% were seen once. Findings of the study overall: Cytomegalovirus association was assigned to approximately 160 TCR beta chains.

This TCR derives from a man aged 18 to 30 in good health and CMV-seropositive. Sequenced input: PBMCs. This rearrangement joins TRBV13 to TRBJ1-2; 9 bases match TRBD1. The CDR3 DNA follows: TGTGCCAGCAGCATACAGGGGGCGCTTAACTATGGCTACACCTTC. This sequence encodes CASSIQGALNYGYTF.